This TCR beta chain was found in a study of T cell responses to AZD1222 COVID-19 vaccine. Germline CDR1 and CDR2: SEHNR and FQNEAQ (reference sequence). The V and J ends lost 5 bases and 4 bases respectively, with 15 bases between them. CDR3 length: 15 residues. Data came from immunoSEQ multiplex PCR; TCRdb stores just in-frame clones and leaves some out. The sample has more than 75,000 clones, 80% to 90% seen once. This TCR derives from an adult in good health. Sequences were derived from peripheral blood, sampled on day 0 of AZD1222 vaccination. The rearrangement links TRBV7-9 to TRBJ2-1; TRBD2 is a possible D gene (7 bases). This CDR3 is CASSRGAADYNEQFF. In DNA form, the CDR3 reads TGTGCCAGCAGCCGGGGGGCCGCCGATTACAATGAGCAGTTCTTC.